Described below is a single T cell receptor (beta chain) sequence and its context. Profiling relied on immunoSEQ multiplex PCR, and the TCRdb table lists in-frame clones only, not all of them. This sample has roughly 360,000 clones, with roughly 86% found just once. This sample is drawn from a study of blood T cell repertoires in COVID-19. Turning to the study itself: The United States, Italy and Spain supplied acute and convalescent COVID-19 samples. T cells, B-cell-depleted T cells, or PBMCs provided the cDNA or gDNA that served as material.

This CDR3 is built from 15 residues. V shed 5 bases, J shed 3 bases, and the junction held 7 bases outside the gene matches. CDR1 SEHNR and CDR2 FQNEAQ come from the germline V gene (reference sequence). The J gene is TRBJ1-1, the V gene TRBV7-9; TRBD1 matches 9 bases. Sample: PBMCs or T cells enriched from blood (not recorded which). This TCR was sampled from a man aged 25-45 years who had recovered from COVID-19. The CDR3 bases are TGTGCCAGCAGCGAGACAGGGGGAGAGGACACTGAAGCTTTCTTT. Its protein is CASSETGGEDTEAFF.